This T cell receptor (beta chain) is drawn from a study of T cell responses to AZD1222 COVID-19 vaccine. The study's findings and limits: Only 5 or 6 individuals given AZD1222 were seropositive at baseline. Sampled repertoires all dated from after the peak T cell response. White British donors predominated, females outnumbered males, and clonal diversity was possibly underestimated.

Details on this clone: Its cognate antigen is unknown.

The assay was immunoSEQ multiplex PCR, and TCRdb's table has in-frame clones only and misses some. This table holds some 140,000 clones, around 93% found once. The TCR sequence derives from an adult in good health. The sequencing used peripheral blood, collected on day 0 of AZD1222 vaccination.

This CDR3 reads CASSSKRGTNTGELFF. The CDR3 nucleotides read TGTGCCAGCAGCTCCAAGCGGGGGACGAACACCGGGGAGCTGTTTTTT. The V gene is TRBV7-6, the J gene TRBJ2-2; 8 bases match TRBD2. Germline trimming cut 4 bases from V and 0 bases from J; bases unmatched to any gene: 4. CDR3 size: 16 residues. The germline CDR1 and CDR2 sequences are SGHVS and FNYEAQ.